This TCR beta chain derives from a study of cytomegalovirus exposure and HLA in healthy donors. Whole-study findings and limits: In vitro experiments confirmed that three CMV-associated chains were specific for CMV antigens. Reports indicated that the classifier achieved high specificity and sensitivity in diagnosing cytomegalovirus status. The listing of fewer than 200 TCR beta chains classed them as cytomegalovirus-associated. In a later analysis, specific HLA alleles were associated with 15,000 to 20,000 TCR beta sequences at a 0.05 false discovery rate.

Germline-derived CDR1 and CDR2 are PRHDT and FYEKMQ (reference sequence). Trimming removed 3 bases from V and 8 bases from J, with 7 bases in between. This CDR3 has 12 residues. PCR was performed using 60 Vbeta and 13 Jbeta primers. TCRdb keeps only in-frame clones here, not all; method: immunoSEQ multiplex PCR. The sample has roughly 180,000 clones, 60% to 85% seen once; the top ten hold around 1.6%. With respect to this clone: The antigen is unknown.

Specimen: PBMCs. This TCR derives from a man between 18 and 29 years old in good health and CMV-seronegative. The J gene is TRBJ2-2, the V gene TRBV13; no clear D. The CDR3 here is CASSLPQGELFF. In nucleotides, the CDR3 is TGTGCCAGCAGCTTGCCCCAGGGGGAGCTGTTTTTT.